A single sample gave rise to the 24 T cell receptor beta chains below, sequenced in a study of blood T cell repertoires in COVID-19. The method was immunoSEQ multiplex PCR; TCRdb's version includes in-frame clones alone and lacks a portion of them. The sample shows about 170,000 clones, more than 75% of them seen only once. Sample: peripheral blood. The origin of the receptors is a man between 70 and 80 years old with acute or convalescent COVID-19.

V is TRBV27 and J is TRBJ2-1; 9 nucleotides line up with TRBD2. Germline CDR1 and CDR2: MNHEY and SMNVEV (reference sequence). This CDR3 spans 16 amino acids. After removal of 7 bases from V and 6 bases from J, the junction contained 13 bases not matched to a gene. DNA for the CDR3: TGTGCCAGCACCCCCTGGGGTAGCGGGAGAGTCAATGAGCAGTTCTTC. This encodes CASTPWGSGRVNEQFF.

V is TRBV2 and J is TRBJ2-3; TRBD1 matches 7 bases. Per germline, CDR1 SNHLY and CDR2 FYNNEI. The CDR3 totals 14 residues. The ends lost 9 bases at V and 2 bases at J; junction bases unmatched: 8. The chain's CDR3 is CASNQRGLTDTQYF. Here the CDR3 DNA reads TGTGCCAGTAATCAGAGGGGGCTCACAGATACGCAGTATTTT.

The chain links TRBV10-2 to TRBJ2-5, with 9 nucleotides matching TRBD1. Germline values: CDR1 WSHSY, CDR2 SAAADI. The CDR3 has 13 amino acids. The V and J ends lost 8 bases and 5 bases, in that order; junction bases with no gene match: 6. Written as DNA, the CDR3 is TGCGCCAGCTGGACAGGGGCGGGCGAGACCCAGTACTTC. This codes for CASWTGAGETQYF.

The chain has TRBV6-2 or TRBV6-3 and TRBJ2-5; 12 bases are a match to TRBD2. The CDR3 runs to 15 residues. In germline, CDR1 is MNHEY, CDR2 SVGEGT. Trimming cost V 6 bases and J 7 bases; bases outside gene matches: 9. The DNA for the CDR3 is TGTGCCAGCAGCTTACTAGCGGGGGGCCTGGGGACCCAGTACTTC. It encodes CASSLLAGGLGTQYF.

In its sample, this clone was seen a few times. CDR3 in DNA: TGTGCCAGCAGCTTAGCCCAGTTCACGAGGAATGAGCAGTTCTTC. It codes for CASSLAQFTRNEQFF. The rearrangement joins TRBV7-9 to TRBJ2-1; D is undetermined. The CDR3 loop spans 15 amino acids. Germline V lookup: CDR1 SEHNR, CDR2 FQNEAQ (reference sequence). V was cut by 0 bases and J by 7 bases, with 13 bases left in between.

The chain is built from TRBV25-1 and TRBJ2-1; D might be TRBD2 (6 bases). Looked up from germline, CDR1 is MGHDK and CDR2 is SYGVNS. The CDR3 contains 15 residues. Trimming cost V 4 bases and J 0 bases, with 10 bases left between them. CDR3 in amino acids: CASSVGAGSYNEQFF. The CDR3 nucleotides are TGTGCCAGCAGTGTAGGAGCGGGCTCCTACAATGAGCAGTTCTTC.

This clone was detected only once. This chain joins TRBV11-3 and TRBJ1-1; 7 positions match TRBD1. With V trimmed by 1 base and J by 1 base, 6 bases remained unmatched. This CDR3 is built from 16 residues. Germline-derived CDR1 and CDR2 are SGHNT and YENEEA. Written as DNA, the CDR3 is TGTGCCAGCAGCTTAGGGGGGACAGACGCGAACACTGAAGCTTTCTTT. This translates into CASSLGGTDANTEAFF. Filled out from reference TRBV11-3 and TRBJ1-1, the complete variable domain reads EAGVVQSPRYKIIEKKQPVAFWCNPISGHNTLYWYLQNLGQGPELLIRYENEEAVDDSQLPKDRFSAERLKGVDSTLKIQPAELGDSAVYLCASSLGGTDANTEAFFGQGTRLTVV.

This chain joins TRBV7-3 and TRBJ1-1; perhaps TRBD1 as D (5 bases). Germline CDR1 and CDR2: SGHTA and FQGTGA. Trimming pared 5 bases from V and 3 bases from J, leaving 10 bases between. The CDR3 is 13 residues long. CDR3 in amino acids: CASSTGRDTEAFF. In DNA form, the CDR3 reads TGTGCCAGCAGCACAGGTCGTGACACTGAAGCTTTCTTT.

This chain uses TRBV14 with TRBJ2-6; D might be TRBD1 (6 bases). The CDR3 has 19 residues. V dropped 4 bases and J dropped 2 bases, with 21 bases sitting between them. The germline CDR1 and CDR2 sequences are SGHDN and FVKESK. The CDR3 protein is CASSPGDPGAIAGANVLTF. The CDR3 nucleotides read TGTGCCAGCAGCCCAGGGGACCCCGGAGCGATTGCTGGGGCCAACGTCCTGACTTTC.

The chain has TRBV7-9 and TRBJ2-1; TRBD2 is a possible D gene (5 bases). V lost 3 bases and J 2 bases, leaving 8 bases between the germline ends. The CDR3 is made up of 14 amino acids. Germline V gene data show CDR1 as SEHNR and CDR2 as FQNEAQ (reference sequence). The CDR3 here is CASSLAGAYNEQFF. In DNA, the CDR3 is TGTGCCAGCAGCTTGGCGGGTGCCTACAATGAGCAGTTCTTC.

The gene calls are TRBV5-1 and TRBJ2-1; perhaps TRBD2 as D (6 bases). Germline assignment: CDR1 SGHRS and CDR2 YFSETQ. The CDR3 extends over 15 amino acids. V lost 4 bases and J 6 bases, leaving 17 bases between the germline ends. CDR3 in DNA: TGCGCCAGCAGCGTTGGAGGGTTTGGGGGCAATGAGCAGTTCTTC. Translation gives CASSVGGFGGNEQFF.

The V gene is TRBV18, the J gene TRBJ2-1; tentative D call: TRBD1 (5 bases). CDR3 length: 13 amino acids. Trimming stripped 4 bases from V and 12 bases from J, with 16 bases between. Per germline, CDR1 KGHSH and CDR2 LQKENI. The CDR3 here is CASSQTWGIVQFF. The CDR3 region has the DNA TGTGCCAGCTCACAAACCTGGGGCATAGTGCAGTTCTTC.

This chain connects TRBV7-3 to TRBJ1-3; a weak D match, TRBD1 (5 bases). The V gene's germline CDR1 is SGHTA and CDR2 FQGTGA. Trimming took off 1 base at V and 1 base at J, with 11 bases between the two ends. The CDR3 extends over 16 amino acids. The CDR3 loop is CASSLSGGDSGNTIYF. Written as DNA, the CDR3 is TGTGCCAGCAGCTTAAGTGGGGGGGATTCTGGAAACACCATATATTTT.

The V and J genes are TRBV18 and TRBJ2-1, with D maybe TRBD1 (5 bases). This CDR3 region has 15 residues. The V end was cut by 0 bases, the J end by 4 bases, with 10 bases between. Germline CDR1 KGHSH, CDR2 LQKENI. CDR3 DNA sequence: TGTGCCAGCTCACCACCCCAGGGATCTTACAATGAGCAGTTCTTC. Its protein is CASSPPQGSYNEQFF. Using reference TRBV18 and TRBJ2-1 for the parts outside the CDR3, the full variable domain is NAGVMQNPRHLVRRRGQEARLRCSPMKGHSHVYWYRQLPEEGLKFMVYLQKENIIDESGMPKERFSAEFPKEGPSILRIQQVVRGDSAAYFCASSPPQGSYNEQFFGPGTRLTVL.

This chain uses TRBV3-1 (or the pseudogene TRBV3-2) with TRBJ1-5; the D is unclear. V was pared by 2 bases and J by 4 bases, with 6 bases between. Germline V CDR1 and CDR2: LGHDT, YNNKEL (reference sequence). The length of the CDR3 is 13 residues. This CDR3 is CASSQTVNQPQHF. DNA of the CDR3: TGTGCCAGCAGCCAAACAGTTAATCAGCCCCAGCATTTT.

This chain connects TRBV2 to TRBJ2-7; 9 bases match TRBD1. After removal of 7 bases from V and 6 bases from J, the junction contained 10 bases not matched to a gene. CDR3 length: 14 residues. Germline CDR1 SNHLY, CDR2 FYNNEI. The CDR3 DNA reads TGTGCCAGCATTAGACAGGGGGTATCTCGCGAGCAGTACTTC. Its protein is CASIRQGVSREQYF.

The chain combines TRBV19 with TRBJ1-2, with D maybe TRBD1 (6 bases). The CDR3 runs to 13 residues. CDR1 and CDR2 from the germline V gene are LNHDA and SQIVND (reference sequence). V lost 3 bases to trimming and J lost 6 bases, with 11 bases between them. The CDR3, as DNA: TGTGCCAGTAGTATGGGCCAGGGGAATGGCTACACCTTC. This sequence encodes CASSMGQGNGYTF.

V and J are TRBV2 and TRBJ1-5; TRBD1 is a possible D gene (5 bases). In germline, CDR1 is SNHLY, CDR2 FYNNEI. V lost 8 bases, J lost 7 bases, and 15 bases lay in between. The CDR3 has 13 residues. The CDR3 DNA is TGTGCCAGCGGGTTTGACAGATTACAGCCCCAGCATTTT. Translated: CASGFDRLQPQHF.

This chain connects TRBV5-1 to TRBJ1-1; 7 nucleotides line up with TRBD1. The CDR3 consists of 14 residues. Per germline, CDR1 SGHRS and CDR2 YFSETQ. The junction had 9 bases not matched to a gene; V was cut back by 5 bases and J by 5 bases. CDR3 coding DNA: TGCGCCAGCAGGTCGACAGGGTCAGGGACTGAAGCTTTCTTT. It translates to CASRSTGSGTEAFF.

The chain employs TRBV7-9 and TRBJ1-6, with D possibly matching TRBD1 (6 bases). Trimming shortened V by 11 bases and J by 6 bases, and 20 bases separated the two germline ends. Germline CDR1 is SEHNR and CDR2 is FQNEAQ (reference sequence). The CDR3 is 15 residues long. Here the CDR3 DNA reads TGTGCCTATCAGGGAGGGGGAAACCGTAATTCACCCCTCCACTTT. Amino acid sequence: CAYQGGGNRNSPLHF.

The CDR3: CASSEYRGRGEKLFF. In nucleotides, the CDR3 is TGTGCCAGCAGTGAATACAGGGGGCGGGGTGAAAAACTGTTTTTT. The chain has TRBV6-1 and TRBJ1-4, with TRBD1 matching over 9 bases. The CDR3 extends over 15 amino acids. Germline lookup yields CDR1 MNHNS and CDR2 SASEGT. Trimming removed 2 bases from V and 7 bases from J; junction bases left unmatched: 5.

The chain links TRBV19 to TRBJ2-2; TRBD1 aligns across 11 bases. The CDR3 length is 16 residues. Germline CDR1 LNHDA, CDR2 SQIVND (reference sequence). V lost 8 bases to trimming and J lost 3 bases; unmatched junction nucleotides: 8. This CDR3 reads CASGPRTGGHTGELFF. CDR3 coding DNA: TGTGCCAGTGGTCCCAGGACAGGGGGCCACACCGGGGAGCTGTTTTTT.

The V gene is TRBV2, the J gene TRBJ1-6; the D is unclear. The V end was cut by 4 bases, the J end by 5 bases, with 9 bases between. Germline V gives CDR1 SNHLY, CDR2 FYNNEI. This CDR3 spans 14 amino acids. CDR3 loop: CASSVDGNNSPLHF. The DNA of the CDR3 is TGTGCCAGCAGTGTGGACGGGAATAATTCACCCCTCCACTTT.

V usage is TRBV28 and J usage is TRBJ1-1, with 7 positions matching TRBD1. This CDR3 is 15 amino acids long. Germline CDR1 MDHEN, CDR2 SYDVKM. V shed 4 bases and J 1 base; nucleotides not matched to a gene: 6. The CDR3, as DNA: TGTGCCAGCAGTTCTCCGCGGACAGGGAACACTGAAGCTTTCTTT. Encoded protein: CASSSPRTGNTEAFF.